This T cell receptor beta chain is from a study of blood T cell repertoires in COVID-19. Study summary: Material from acute and convalescent COVID-19 was sourced from the United States, Italy and Spain. PBMCs, B-cell-depleted T cells, or T cells were the source of the cDNA or gDNA that made up the material.

Study processing details: Amplified reference gene primers provided the basis for estimating nucleated cell counts. Some clones are missing from TCRdb's copy, which holds only in-frame ones; the method was immunoSEQ multiplex PCR. The D gene and trimming were derived from the DNA, and the V and J assignments and clone size from that table. The data show some 100,000 clones, with approximately 86% seen just once and about an eighth held by the top ten. Between the trimmed V and J ends, which lost 4 bases and 5 bases, there was a span of 25 bases. Germline V gene data show CDR1 as SGHRS and CDR2 as YFSETQ. There are 17 residues in the CDR3.

The sequenced sample was peripheral blood. The TCR sequence derives from a man aged 50 or older with active or convalescent COVID-19. The chain employs TRBV5-1 and TRBJ2-7; D may be TRBD2 (8 bases). CDR3 nucleotides: TGCGCCAGCAGCCCCGGGAGGGGGCCAAAGGTAGGCGACGAGCAGTACTTC. Amino acid sequence: CASSPGRGPKVGDEQYF.